One and the same sample provided the 4 T cell receptor beta chains below, sequenced in a study of blood T cell repertoires in COVID-19. The data were produced by immunoSEQ multiplex PCR, yet TCRdb's version contains in-frame clones alone and is incomplete. This table holds around 290,000 clones, 91% found once. Sequenced input: peripheral blood. The receptors derive from a woman in her twenties or thirties with COVID-19, enrolled during active disease.

The chain joins TRBV5-1 to TRBJ1-5, with D unresolved. Germline CDR1 SGHRS, CDR2 YFSETQ. This CDR3 has 13 amino acids. V lost 0 bases and J 3 bases, leaving 4 bases between the germline ends. The CDR3 region has the DNA TGCGCCAGCAGCTTGGAAGCCAATCAGCCCCAGCATTTT. Translation gives CASSLEANQPQHF.

The gene calls are TRBV19 and TRBJ1-5; the match to TRBD1 covers 8 bases. Germline lookup yields CDR1 LNHDA and CDR2 SQIVND (reference sequence). The V segment lost 0 bases and the J segment 2 bases; nucleotides outside the gene matches: 3. The CDR3 runs 16 residues. The CDR3 region has the DNA TGTGCCAGTAGTATAGATTTGGACAGGGGCAATCAGCCCCAGCATTTT. It yields the protein CASSIDLDRGNQPQHF. The full variable domain, its missing parts supplied by reference TRBV19 and TRBJ1-5, is DGGITQSPKYLFRKEGQNVTLSCEQNLNHDAMYWYRQDPGQGLRLIYYSQIVNDFQKGDIAEGYSVSREKKESFPLTVTSAQKNPTAFYLCASSIDLDRGNQPQHFGDGTRLSIL.

In its sample, this clone was seen a few times. The V and J genes are TRBV7-3 and TRBJ1-1; D is undetermined. V shed 3 bases and J shed 0 bases, with 5 bases lying between them. From germline, CDR1 is SGHTA and CDR2 FQGTGA. This CDR3 has 13 residues. CDR3 region: CASSLDLNTEAFF. The CDR3 nucleotides are TGTGCCAGCAGCTTGGACTTGAACACTGAAGCTTTCTTT.

The V call is TRBV19, the J call TRBJ2-1, with TRBD2 identical over 9 bases. The CDR3 length is 15 residues. Germline CDR1 LNHDA, CDR2 SQIVND (reference sequence). The V and J ends lost 6 bases and 5 bases, in that order; junction bases with no gene match: 8. CDR3 coding DNA: TGTGCCAGTAGGCCGAGCGGGAGGTCCAACAATGAGCAGTTCTTC. It yields the protein CASRPSGRSNNEQFF.